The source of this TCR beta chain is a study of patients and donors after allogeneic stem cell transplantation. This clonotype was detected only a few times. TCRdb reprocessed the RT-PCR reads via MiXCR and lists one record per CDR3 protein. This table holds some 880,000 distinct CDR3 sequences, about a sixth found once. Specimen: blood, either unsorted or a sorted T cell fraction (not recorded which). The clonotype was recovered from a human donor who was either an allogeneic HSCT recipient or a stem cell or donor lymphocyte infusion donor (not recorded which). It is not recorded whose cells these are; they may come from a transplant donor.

CDR3 in amino acids: CASSVGLPANTGELFF. The CDR3 DNA reads TGTGCCAGCAGTGTGGGGCTACCTGCGAACACCGGGGAGCTGTTTTTT. The chain has TRBV2 and TRBJ2-2; D perhaps matches TRBD1 (5 bases). The CDR3 contains 16 residues. The V gene's germline CDR1 is SNHLY and CDR2 FYNNEI. V was pared by 4 bases and J by 0 bases, with 12 bases between.